This TCR beta chain emerged from a study of early stage breast cancer tumors. As for the study in general: ER+/PR+/HER2- status applied to about 70% of the 16 invasive breast tumors. Each sample averaged approximately 9.8-fold read coverage. Broader study findings: Blood repertoires resembled normal breast more than tumor. Most shared enriched TCRB sequences were commonly generated ones.

About this clone itself: Its antigen is as yet unknown. One junction end does not reproduce the germline sequence, and a read error may be involved.

This CDR3 has 13 residues. CDR1 and CDR2 from the germline V gene are SSHAT and FNYEAQ (reference sequence). Assay: immunoSEQ multiplex PCR; the TCRdb copy retains only in-frame clones and omits some. The top ten hold approximately 3.7% of the sample, which has about 72,000 clones, approximately 79% seen once. The source is a person in their 60s with breast cancer. The chain uses TRBV7-7 and TRBJ2-2; no firm D call. The sequenced material came from blood. The CDR3 coding sequence is TGTGCTAGCAGCTTAATCGAGCCCGGGGAGCTGTTTTTT. Encoded protein: CASSLIEPGELFF. The entire variable domain, with the rest obtained from reference TRBV7-7 and TRBJ2-2, is as follows: GAGVSQSPRYKVTKRGQDVTLRCDPISSHATLYWYQQALGQGPEFLTYFNYEAQPDKSGLPSDRFSAERPEGSISTLTIQRTEQRDSAMYRCASSLIEPGELFFGEGSRLTVL.